This T cell receptor beta chain was sequenced during a study of control samples from healthy donors and cancer patients. The data were produced by immunoSEQ multiplex PCR, yet TCRdb's version contains in-frame clones alone and is incomplete. Here the sample spans about 22,000 clones, roughly four fifths being singletons. This clone was detected a few times. Trimming cost V 5 bases and J 5 bases; bases outside gene matches: 9. This CDR3 comprises 15 residues. Germline V gene lookup returns CDR1 LNHDA and CDR2 SQIVND (reference sequence). The sequenced material came from PBMCs. This chain joins TRBV19 and TRBJ1-5; 7 nucleotides line up with TRBD1. The receptor comes from a man aged 60 to 75 with head and neck cancer. CDR3 protein: CASSSAQGIYQPQHF. The CDR3 nucleotides are TGTGCCAGTAGTTCGGCACAGGGGATCTATCAGCCCCAGCATTTT. The complete variable domain, with remaining parts taken from reference TRBV19 and TRBJ1-5, reads DGGITQSPKYLFRKEGQNVTLSCEQNLNHDAMYWYRQDPGQGLRLIYYSQIVNDFQKGDIAEGYSVSREKKESFPLTVTSAQKNPTAFYLCASSSAQGIYQPQHFGDGTRLSIL.